Listed here is a single T cell receptor (beta chain). The antigen is not known. This entry belongs to a study of Tregs in tolerant kidney transplant recipients. Broader study findings: For some patients, primers changed over time, blocking nucleotide-level comparison. Findings come from small patient numbers and require larger validation.

The CDR3 runs 10 residues. CDR1 is DFQATT and CDR2 is SNEGSKA in the germline V gene (reference sequence). Before regulatory T cell sorting, thawed PBMCs rested overnight at 37°C in approximately 200 IU/ml IL-2. TCRdb keeps only in-frame clones here, not all; method: immunoSEQ multiplex PCR. The data contain 60,000 to 75,000 clones, approximately 85% of them singletons. This sequence was found in a human donor who received a combined kidney and bone marrow transplant. The chain combines TRBV20-1 with TRBJ2-3, with unresolved D. The sequencing here drew on Tregs from blood, taken before the transplant. CDR3 amino acids: CSAGADTQYF. As DNA, the CDR3 is TGCAGCGCTGGGGCAGATACGCAGTATTTT.